Listed below are T cell receptor beta chains from one sample, sequenced in a study of CD8 T cells in ankylosing spondylitis. One entry per CDR3 protein, called by TCRdb with MiXCR from the 5' RACE reads. The table lists 40,000 or so distinct CDR3 sequences, less than 3% of them singletons. The material sequenced was blood, either unsorted or a sorted T cell fraction (not recorded which). These receptors all stem from a male donor with ankylosing spondylitis or in good health (not recorded which). CDR3s include the opening cysteine and the closing phenylalanine or tryptophan. The D gene is left open where the match is weak. The size entry is marked missing in some rows and otherwise reads once, few, many or a size class.

v_call	clone_size	d_call	j_call	cdr3_nt	cdr3_aa
TRBV6-7	many	.	TRBJ2-7	TGTGCCAGCAGTAGTCCGGGAGCGACCTACGAGCAGTACTTC	CASSSPGATYEQYF
TRBV9	many	TRBD2	TRBJ2-1	TGTGCCAGCAGCGTAGGAGGGCGGGGGGGGTACAATGAGCAGTTCTTC	CASSVGGRGGYNEQFF
TRBV9	many	.	TRBJ2-2	TGTGCCAGCAGCGTTACCGGGCAGAACACCGGGGAGCTGTTTTTT	CASSVTGQNTGELFF
TRBV9	many	TRBD1	TRBJ2-7	TGTGCCAGCAGCGTAGGGGGACAGGGGACCTACGAGCAGTACTTC	CASSVGGQGTYEQYF
TRBV9	many	.	TRBJ2-3	TGTGCCAGCAGCGCACAGAGAGCGGGACAAGATACGCAGTATTTT	CASSAQRAGQDTQYF
TRBV9	many	TRBD2	TRBJ2-2	TGTGCCAGCAGCCTTGGGGTAGCGGGGAACACCGGGGAGCTGTTTTTT	CASSLGVAGNTGELFF
TRBV9	many	.	TRBJ2-3	TGTGCCAGCAGCGTAGCGGGAGTGGGCACAGATACGCAGTATTTT	CASSVAGVGTDTQYF
TRBV9	many	.	TRBJ2-5	TGTGCCAGCAGCGTAGAATGGGGGAAAGAAGAGACCCAGTACTTC	CASSVEWGKEETQYF
TRBV9	many	TRBD2	TRBJ2-3	TGTGCCAGCAGCTCAGGGACTAGCAGCCGCACAGATACGCAGTATTTT	CASSSGTSSRTDTQYF
TRBV9	many	.	TRBJ1-2	TGTGCCAGCAGCGTAGTTCCCGGTAGTTACTATGGCTACACCTTC	CASSVVPGSYYGYTF
TRBV9	many	.	TRBJ1-2	TGTGCCAGCAGCGTAAGCGTAGGGGGGCATGGCTACACCTTC	CASSVSVGGHGYTF
TRBV9	many	TRBD2	TRBJ2-7	TGTGCCAGCAGTCATGGACTAGCCCTCTCCTACGAGCAGTACTTC	CASSHGLALSYEQYF
TRBV9	.	TRBD2	TRBJ2-2	TGTGCCAGCAGCTTTGGACTAGCGGGAGAAGGTGACGGGGAGCTGTTTTTT	CASSFGLAGEGDGELFF
TRBV9	.	TRBD1	TRBJ2-1	TGTGCCAGCAGCGAACGGACAGGGTACAATGAGCAGTTCTTC	CASSERTGYNEQFF
TRBV9	many	TRBD2	TRBJ2-1	TGTGCCAGCAGCGCCGGACTAGCGGGAGGCTTGTATGAGCAGTTCTTC	CASSAGLAGGLYEQFF
TRBV9	many	TRBD1	TRBJ2-5	TGTGCCAGCAGCGTCGCCGGGACAGGGACGGAGACCCAGTACTTC	CASSVAGTGTETQYF
TRBV9	many	.	TRBJ2-5	TGTGCCAGCAGCGTAGGTACTGGGAGCATCCAAGAGACCCAGTACTTC	CASSVGTGSIQETQYF
TRBV9	many	TRBD2	TRBJ2-1	TGTGCCAGCAGCGTAGTTGATAGCGGGAGTTCCTACAATGAGCAGTTCTTC	CASSVVDSGSSYNEQFF
TRBV9	many	TRBD1	TRBJ2-1	TGTGCCAGCAGCGTTAGACAGGGGACAGGTGAGCAGTTCTTC	CASSVRQGTGEQFF
TRBV9	.	TRBD2	TRBJ2-5	TGTGCCAGCAGCGTAACCTCGTTCGGGGGGAGAGGAGAGACCCAGTACTTC	CASSVTSFGGRGETQYF
TRBV9	many	TRBD2	TRBJ2-3	TGTGCCAGCAGCGTAGAAGAGGCGGGGGGGCAGTATTTT	CASSVEEAGGQYF
TRBV9	many	.	TRBJ2-3	TGTGCCAGCAGCGTACGTAGCGGTAGCACAGATACGCAGTATTTT	CASSVRSGSTDTQYF
TRBV12-2	.	.	TRBJ2-5	TGTGCAAGTCGCTTACTAGCGGGAGGTTCAAAGACCCAGTACTTC	CASRLLAGGSKTQYF
TRBV9	many	.	TRBJ2-1	TGTGCCAGCAGCGTAGCCCTGCGGACCTCCTACAATGAGCAGTTCTTC	CASSVALRTSYNEQFF
TRBV9	many	TRBD2	TRBJ2-1	TGTGCCAGCAGCGTAGGACTAGCGGGCTACAATGAGCAGTTCTTC	CASSVGLAGYNEQFF
TRBV9	many	TRBD1	TRBJ2-7	TGTGCCAGCAGCGAGGGGACAGGGAAAGACGAGCAGTACTTC	CASSEGTGKDEQYF